The 32 T cell receptor beta chains below all came from one sample that was sequenced in a study of technical replicates of blood from a few donors (dated by TCRdb to 2016 to 2017). The library was made by the immunoSEQ multiplex PCR assay. TCRdb mirrors the immuneACCESS table, restricted to in-frame sequences. Some clones are absent from its copies; in checked studies, under half trace to an unresolved V gene, and the reason for the others is unknown. For this sample the table gives more than 70,000 clones, of which around 93% were detected only once. Roughly 0.25% of the sample rests with the top ten. The material sequenced was T cells isolated from PBMCs. These receptors were obtained from a human donor in good health.

The chain carries TRBV19 and TRBJ1-1, with D uncertain. The CDR3 has 13 amino acids. Germline-derived CDR1 and CDR2 are LNHDA and SQIVND (reference sequence). Trimming pared 3 bases from V and 1 base from J, leaving 6 bases between. The chain's CDR3 is CASSIGRNTEAFF. In DNA, the CDR3 is TGTGCCAGTAGTATTGGCAGGAACACTGAAGCTTTCTTT.

V and J are TRBV29-1 and TRBJ2-7; TRBD1 agrees at 7 bases. V lost 2 bases and J lost 2; bases outside the gene matches: 6. CDR3 length equals 14 residues. CDR1 SQVTM and CDR2 ANQGSEA come from the germline V gene. CDR3 bases: TGCAGCGTTGAAACAGGGGCTTCCACCTACGAGCAGTACTTC. This gives the protein CSVETGASTYEQYF.

The J gene is TRBJ2-2, the V gene TRBV5-1, with D possibly TRBD2 on 5 matching bases. The CDR3 extends over 15 amino acids. Germline CDR1 SGHRS, CDR2 YFSETQ. Trimming shortened V by 0 bases and J by 1 base, and 7 bases separated the two germline ends. CDR3 sequence reads: CASSLVGENTGELFF. The CDR3 DNA sequence: TGCGCCAGCAGCTTGGTCGGGGAGAACACCGGGGAGCTGTTTTTT.

This chain connects TRBV5-1 to TRBJ1-1, with a tentative D call TRBD1 (6 bases). Trimming removed 2 bases at V and 0 bases at J, with 17 bases between. CDR1 and CDR2 from the germline V gene are SGHRS and YFSETQ. This CDR3 is 17 amino acids long. Here the CDR3 reads CASSFPRGRDMNTEAFF. In nucleotides, the CDR3 is TGCGCCAGCAGCTTCCCCCGGGGCCGGGACATGAACACTGAAGCTTTCTTT. Using reference TRBV5-1 and TRBJ1-1 for the parts outside the CDR3, the full variable domain is KAGVTQTPRYLIKTRGQQVTLSCSPISGHRSVSWYQQTPGQGLQFLFEYFSETQRNKGNFPGRFSGRQFSNSRSEMNVSTLELGDSALYLCASSFPRGRDMNTEAFFGQGTRLTVV.

The V gene is TRBV5-5, the J gene TRBJ1-5; 9 positions agree with TRBD1. The CDR3 loop spans 17 amino acids. With V trimmed by 4 bases and J by 7 bases, 15 bases remained unmatched. Germline-derived CDR1 and CDR2 are SGHKS and YYEKEE (reference sequence). The CDR3 sequence: CASSTGQGGGRGQPQHF. Written as DNA, the CDR3 is TGTGCCAGCAGCACGGGACAGGGTGGAGGTAGGGGCCAGCCCCAGCATTTT.

This rearrangement joins TRBV7-6 to TRBJ1-2, with 7 positions matching TRBD1. The length of the CDR3 is 13 residues. CDR1 SGHVS and CDR2 FNYEAQ come from the germline V gene. The junction had 2 bases not matched to a gene; V was cut back by 3 bases and J by 4 bases. The DNA of the CDR3 is TGTGCCAGCAGCTTTCCAGGGGGCTATGGCTACACCTTC. This translates into CASSFPGGYGYTF.

To note about this clone: One end of the junction varies from germline; a read error may be responsible. The chain is built from TRBV7-9 and TRBJ1-4; D gene uncertain. The CDR3 runs to 15 residues. The germline V gene encodes CDR1 SEHNR and CDR2 FQNEAQ (reference sequence). CDR3 in amino acids: CVSSLGQIYNEKLFF. In DNA form, the CDR3 reads TGTGTCAGCAGCTTAGGTCAGATTTATAATGAAAAACTGTTTTTT.

The chain joins TRBV5-1 to TRBJ1-4, with TRBD1 as a possible D gene (6 bases). Germline V gene sequence: CDR1 SGHRS, CDR2 YFSETQ. Trimming removed 5 bases from V and 0 bases from J, with 11 bases in between. CDR3 length: 15 amino acids. The CDR3 region has the DNA TGCGCCAGCAGTTCGGGACAAGCAACTAATGAAAAACTGTTTTTT. Amino acids: CASSSGQATNEKLFF.

The chain links TRBV5-4 to TRBJ2-1; 13 bases match TRBD2. CDR1 is SGHNT and CDR2 is YYREEE in the germline V gene (reference sequence). V was clipped by 7 bases and J by 0 bases; unmatched bases: 4. This CDR3 comprises 16 residues. CDR3: CASGTSGISSYNEQFF. Here the CDR3 DNA reads TGTGCCAGCGGGACTAGCGGGATCAGCTCCTACAATGAGCAGTTCTTC. Based on the CDR3 plus reference TRBV5-4 and TRBJ2-1, the full variable domain is ETGVTQSPTHLIKTRGQQVTLRCSSQSGHNTVSWYQQALGQGPQFIFQYYREEENGRGNFPPRFSGLQFPNYSSELNVNALELDDSALYLCASGTSGISSYNEQFFGPGTRLTVL.

This clone was detected a few times. The chain carries TRBV29-1 and TRBJ1-1, with D unclear. Trimming took off 5 bases at V and 1 base at J, with 11 bases between the two ends. Germline CDR1 is SQVTM and CDR2 is ANQGSEA. The CDR3 has 13 amino acids. The CDR3 bases are TGCAGCGTTCAGGACTCCCCGAACACTGAAGCTTTCTTT. Protein product: CSVQDSPNTEAFF.

The rearrangement links TRBV4-2 to TRBJ2-7; maybe TRBD2 (6 bases). Trimming left V 0 bases short and J 1 base short, with 13 bases between. CDR3 length equals 16 residues. CDR1 LGHNA and CDR2 YNFKEQ come from the germline V gene. CDR3 sequence (DNA): TGTGCCAGCAGCCAAGAGGAGGGCCAATTTTCCTACGAGCAGTACTTC. This encodes CASSQEEGQFSYEQYF.

The chain combines TRBV18 with TRBJ2-2; a possible D gene is TRBD1 (6 bases). The CDR3 loop spans 12 amino acids. Trimming removed 6 bases from V and 8 bases from J, with 10 bases in between. The germline V gene has CDR1 KGHSH and CDR2 LQKENI. In nucleotides, the CDR3 is TGTGCCAGCTCTACGGGGACAGGGGAGCTGTTTTTT. It yields the protein CASSTGTGELFF.

This sequence joins TRBV27 and TRBJ2-5, with 8 bases aligning to TRBD2. The CDR3 consists of 16 residues. Germline assignment: CDR1 MNHEY and CDR2 SMNVEV (reference sequence). After removal of 6 bases from V and 0 bases from J, the junction contained 9 bases not matched to a gene. The CDR3 spells CASRSGVAGYQETQYF. CDR3 sequence (DNA): TGTGCCAGCAGAAGCGGAGTAGCGGGGTACCAAGAGACCCAGTACTTC.

V usage is TRBV11-3 and J usage is TRBJ1-5, with D possibly being TRBD1 (5 bases). This CDR3 spans 15 amino acids. CDR1 is SGHNT, CDR2 YENEEA, per germline. V was cut by 3 bases and J by 3 bases, with 12 bases left in between. The CDR3 spells CASSFIRVVNQPQHF. The DNA for the CDR3 is TGTGCCAGCAGCTTTATCAGGGTGGTCAATCAGCCCCAGCATTTT.

This chain uses TRBV5-8 with TRBJ2-1, with TRBD1 as a possible D gene (6 bases). Per the germline V gene, CDR1 is SGHTS and CDR2 is YDEGEE. CDR3 length: 17 amino acids. Trimming shortened V by 2 bases and J by 5 bases, and 20 bases separated the two germline ends. The CDR3 nucleotides are TGTGCCAGCAGCTTTAGTCAGGGGACCTTTTCGAACAATGAGCAGTTCTTC. Amino acid sequence: CASSFSQGTFSNNEQFF.

The chain employs TRBV6-5 and TRBJ2-1; the match to TRBD1 covers 10 bases. CDR3 length: 16 residues. CDR1 and CDR2 from the germline V gene are MNHEY and SVGAGI. After removal of 4 bases from V and 3 bases from J, the junction contained 6 bases not matched to a gene. The CDR3 DNA sequence: TGTGCCAGCAGTTCCCCGGGACAGGGGTACTACAATGAGCAGTTCTTC. Translation gives CASSSPGQGYYNEQFF.

V gene TRBV11-2 combines with J gene TRBJ1-2; unclear D gene. The CDR3 length is 12 residues. V shed 5 bases and J shed 2 bases, with 6 bases lying between them. The germline CDR1 and CDR2 sequences are SGHAT and FQNNGV. The CDR3 sequence: CASSTQNYGYTF. The CDR3 DNA reads TGTGCCAGCAGCACTCAAAACTATGGCTACACCTTC.

The chain carries TRBV18 and TRBJ2-7, with 8 bases aligning to TRBD1. CDR1 and CDR2 from the germline V gene are KGHSH and LQKENI. Trimming took 0 bases from V and 2 from J; bases not matched to a gene: 3. This CDR3 contains 15 residues. This chain's CDR3 is CASSPPDRVPYEQYF. The CDR3 DNA is TGTGCCAGCTCACCACCGGACAGGGTCCCCTACGAGCAGTACTTC.

V gene TRBV19 combines with J gene TRBJ2-2, with D possibly TRBD1 on 5 matching bases. The V gene's germline CDR1 is LNHDA and CDR2 SQIVND (reference sequence). V dropped 5 bases and J dropped 0 bases, with 13 bases sitting between them. The CDR3 consists of 16 residues. CDR3 coding DNA: TGTGCCAGTAGTCTGACAGTGCCCGCGAACACCGGGGAGCTGTTTTTT. This codes for CASSLTVPANTGELFF.

This sequence joins TRBV10-1 and TRBJ1-1; 7 bases line up with TRBD1. CDR3 length: 13 residues. Unmatched junction bases numbered 9, after V lost 4 bases and J lost 10 bases. Germline assignment: CDR1 WNHNN and CDR2 SYGVQD (reference sequence). CDR3 amino acids: CASSADRVGRAFF. Written as DNA, the CDR3 is TGCGCCAGCAGTGCTGACAGGGTTGGTAGAGCTTTCTTT.

The V and J genes are TRBV9 and TRBJ1-3; 7 bases are shared with TRBD1. This CDR3 is built from 19 residues. Per germline, CDR1 SGDLS and CDR2 YYNGEE. The V and J ends lost 0 bases and 0 bases, in that order; junction bases with no gene match: 12. The chain's CDR3 is CASSVGPSGQTSSGNTIYF. CDR3 DNA: TGTGCCAGCAGCGTAGGCCCATCGGGACAGACCTCCTCTGGAAACACCATATATTTT.

The genes are TRBV11-2 and TRBJ1-1; the D gene is possibly TRBD1 (6 bases). This CDR3 is built from 12 residues. Trimming stripped 5 bases from V and 7 bases from J, with 11 bases between. The V gene's germline CDR1 is SGHAT and CDR2 FQNNGV. The DNA of the CDR3 is TGTGCCAGCAGCCCAAGGGACAATGAAGCTTTCTTT. It translates to CASSPRDNEAFF.

V and J are TRBV7-3 and TRBJ2-2, with D possibly matching TRBD1 (5 bases). V dropped 6 bases and J dropped 2 bases, with 13 bases sitting between them. The germline gives CDR1 SGHTA, CDR2 FQGTGA. CDR3 length: 15 amino acids. Here the CDR3 DNA reads TGTGCCAGCAGATCAAGGGGCCTTAACACCGGGGAGCTGTTTTTT. Translated: CASRSRGLNTGELFF.

This rearrangement joins TRBV30 to TRBJ1-5; D call uncertain. The germline V and J ends were trimmed by 0 bases and 7 bases, with 10 bases remaining between them. The CDR3 totals 13 residues. Germline loops: CDR1 GTSNPN, CDR2 SVGIG (reference sequence). CDR3 DNA: TGTGCCTGGAGTGTACTAGCGGGGCAGCCCCAGCATTTT. As protein: CAWSVLAGQPQHF.

The chain couples TRBV7-8 to TRBJ2-7, with 8 positions matching TRBD1. Germline values: CDR1 SGHVS, CDR2 FQNEAQ. This CDR3 spans 16 amino acids. V trimming: 1 base; J trimming: 0 bases; junction bases outside the gene matches: 5. The CDR3 is CASSLEAGGFSYEQYF. The CDR3 bases are TGTGCCAGCAGCTTAGAGGCAGGGGGCTTCTCCTACGAGCAGTACTTC. Drawing the rest from reference TRBV7-8 and TRBJ2-7, the complete variable domain is GAGVSQSPRYKVAKRGQDVALRCDPISGHVSLFWYQQALGQGPEFLTYFQNEAQLDKSGLPSDRFFAERPEGSVSTLKIQRTQQEDSAVYLCASSLEAGGFSYEQYFGPGTRLTVT.

The rearrangement joins TRBV12-5 to TRBJ2-1, with 9 positions matching TRBD2. From germline, CDR1 is LGHNT and CDR2 FRNRAP. This CDR3 is built from 14 residues. The trim removed 4 bases at V and 8 bases at J, leaving 6 bases unmatched. In DNA, the CDR3 is TGTGCTAGTGGTTCCTGGACTAGCGCCGATGAGCAGTTCTTC. This translates into CASGSWTSADEQFF.

This chain uses TRBV29-1 with TRBJ2-1; D gene uncertain. The germline V and J ends were trimmed by 4 bases and 2 bases, with 6 bases remaining between them. Per the germline V gene, CDR1 is SQVTM and CDR2 is ANQGSEA. This CDR3 has 12 amino acids. In nucleotides, the CDR3 is TGCAGCGTTGGCTTAGCCTACAATGAGCAGTTCTTC. Its protein product is CSVGLAYNEQFF.

This clone was detected once. The chain uses TRBV5-4 and TRBJ2-2, with D tentatively TRBD1 (5 bases). The CDR3 is made up of 14 amino acids. CDR1 and CDR2 (germline): SGHNT, YYREEE (reference sequence). V was trimmed by 3 bases and J by 7 bases, leaving 13 bases between them. The CDR3 nucleotides are TGTGCCAGCAGCTCAGCCAGGGTTCACGGGGAGCTGTTTTTT. Protein product: CASSSARVHGELFF.

The chain combines TRBV6-1 with TRBJ1-4; the D is unclear. CDR1 is MNHNS, CDR2 SASEGT, per germline. V was pared by 4 bases and J by 6 bases, with 21 bases between. This CDR3 contains 17 residues. This CDR3 reads CASSAAPGGRGDEKLFF. For the CDR3, the DNA is TGTGCCAGCAGTGCGGCCCCGGGAGGGAGAGGAGATGAAAAACTGTTTTTT.

The chain is built from TRBV9 and TRBJ1-2, with 7 bases matching TRBD1. Germline CDR1 is SGDLS and CDR2 is YYNGEE. V was clipped by 0 bases and J by 7 bases; unmatched bases: 9. The CDR3 sequence is 15 residues long. The CDR3 is CASSVADRAGSGYTF. CDR3 sequence (DNA): TGTGCCAGCAGCGTAGCTGACAGGGCCGGTAGTGGCTACACCTTC.

The rearrangement links TRBV28 to TRBJ2-7; D is unresolved. V gave up 8 bases and J gave up 2 bases, with 16 bases separating them. Germline V gene sequence: CDR1 MDHEN, CDR2 SYDVKM. The CDR3 length is 14 residues. The chain's CDR3 is CASSGSAIPYEQYF. The CDR3 DNA reads as TGTGCCAGCTCCGGCAGCGCGATCCCCTACGAGCAGTACTTC.

The V gene is TRBV29-1, the J gene TRBJ2-4, with D perhaps TRBD1 (6 bases). V was pared by 0 bases and J by 7 bases, with 25 bases between. Germline V gives CDR1 SQVTM, CDR2 ANQGSEA. The CDR3 spans 18 residues. Written as DNA, the CDR3 is TGCAGCGTTGAAGATCTTCAGGGACACCAACAAACGGGGAACATTCAGTACTTC. Protein product: CSVEDLQGHQQTGNIQYF.